The clone carrying this T cell receptor beta chain was counted at least ten times. Its specificity is not known. The entry originates in a study of human T cells and chemical hapten exposure. Study-level results: DPC sensitization left the count of TCRs above 1 in 1000 unchanged. Counts of expanded TCRs at PT1 were positively correlated with patch test score. The formation of large CDR3 similarity clusters by expanded TCRs significantly exceeded that of controls.

Time point reported: pre-sensitization, week 0. Treatment noted: therapeutic diphenylcyclopropenone sensitization with weekly scalp DPC. Library construction involved attaching unique molecular identifiers to individual cDNA molecules, which allowed quantitative, reproducible TCR counting. Via MiXCR, TCRdb re-called the RACE reads, giving one row per CDR3 protein. The sample records roughly 40,000 distinct CDR3 sequences, 10% being singletons. CDR1 SGHTA and CDR2 FQGTGA come from the germline V gene. Trimming cost V 4 bases and J 0 bases, with 12 bases left between them. The CDR3 runs to 16 residues. This rearrangement joins TRBV7-3 to TRBJ2-2, with D maybe TRBD2 (6 bases). The starting material was whole blood, obtained in connection with sensitization to the hapten diphenylcyclopropenone (DPC). This TCR was sampled from a man aged 25-45 years with alopecia areata. Some clones in this sample may be carry-over from other donors' samples. The CDR3 DNA reads TGTGCCAGCAGCTCGACACCGGGGGCGAACACCGGGGAGCTGTTTTTT. Protein product: CASSSTPGANTGELFF. Drawing the rest from reference TRBV7-3 and TRBJ2-2, the complete variable domain is GAGVSQTPSNKVTEKGKYVELRCDPISGHTALYWYRQSLGQGPEFLIYFQGTGAADDSGLPNDRFFAVRPEGSVSTLKIQRTERGDSAVYLCASSSTPGANTGELFFGEGSRLTVL.